In its sample, the clone carrying this TCR beta chain was seen a few times. Its antigen is not identified. The investigators amplified TCR beta CDR3 regions from RNA transcripts. HTBI primers were used for first-round RT-PCR of the TCR CDR3. Using its own MiXCR run on the multiplex PCR reads, TCRdb lists one record per CDR3 protein. This table holds around 580,000 distinct CDR3 sequences, 35% to 55% found once. The germline gives CDR1 DFQATT, CDR2 SNEGSKA (reference sequence). Deletions cut 1 base from V and 2 bases from J, with 17 bases between. The CDR3 covers 17 residues. If no ophthalmopathy progression occurred within 18 months, Graves' hyperthyroidism was stable. Newly diagnosed patients aged 18 to 65 had hyperthyroidism of under 2 months' duration. The data stem from a study of T cells in Graves' hyperthyroidism and ophthalmopathy. Study-wide findings and caveats: Appearing also in blood were most of the thyroid clonotypes expanded above 0.001.

The chain combines TRBV20-1 with TRBJ2-2; D may be TRBD2 (5 bases). The sequence derives from a woman aged 18-35 years with Graves' hyperthyroidism. Sequences were obtained from peripheral blood or thyroid tissue (not recorded which). The CDR3 region is CSARVFLAGSNTGELFF. In DNA, the CDR3 is TGCAGTGCTAGAGTTTTTCTGGCGGGCAGTAACACCGGGGAGCTGTTTTTT.